This T cell receptor (beta chain) was identified in a study of blood T cell repertoires in COVID-19. Produced via immunoSEQ multiplex PCR; TCRdb's table is partial and in-frame only. The sample has fewer than 250,000 clones, about 81% seen once. Resolution of symptoms, clearance, or two negative PCRs was present in recovered Cohort 3 donors. V dropped 4 bases and J dropped 0 bases, with 11 bases sitting between them. The CDR3 is 16 residues long. CDR1 and CDR2 from the germline V gene are SGHNT and YYREEE (reference sequence). This rearrangement joins TRBV5-4 to TRBJ1-6, with TRBD1 as a possible D gene (5 bases). The sequence derives from a woman aged 25 to 45 who had recovered from COVID-19. The sequencing sample was made of PBMCs or T cells enriched from blood (not recorded which). The CDR3 sequence is CASSTGDSSYNSPLHF. The CDR3 region has the DNA TGTGCCAGCAGCACAGGAGACAGCTCCTATAATTCACCCCTCCACTTT.